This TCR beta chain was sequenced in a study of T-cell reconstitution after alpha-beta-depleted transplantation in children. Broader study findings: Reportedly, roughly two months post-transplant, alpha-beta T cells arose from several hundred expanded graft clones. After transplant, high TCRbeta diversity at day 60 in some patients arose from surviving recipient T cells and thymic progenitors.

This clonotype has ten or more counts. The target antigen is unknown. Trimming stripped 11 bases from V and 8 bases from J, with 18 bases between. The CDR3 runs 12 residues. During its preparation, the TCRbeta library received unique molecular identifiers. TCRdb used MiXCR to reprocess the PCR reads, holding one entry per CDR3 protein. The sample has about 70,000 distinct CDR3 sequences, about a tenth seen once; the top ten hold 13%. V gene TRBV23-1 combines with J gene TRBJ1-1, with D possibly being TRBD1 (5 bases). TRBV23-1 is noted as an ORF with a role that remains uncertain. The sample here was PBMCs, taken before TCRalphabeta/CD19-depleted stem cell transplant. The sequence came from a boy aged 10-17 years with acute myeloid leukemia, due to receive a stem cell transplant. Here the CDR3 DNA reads TGCGCCGTGCCCGGGACGCCCCTAGAAGCTTTCTTT. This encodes CAVPGTPLEAFF.